The following is a T cell receptor beta chain sequence with its context. What it binds is unknown. The CDR3 is 13 amino acids. Trimming removed 5 bases from V and 7 bases from J, with 12 bases in between. Germline V gene data show CDR1 as MGHRA and CDR2 as YSYEKL. The data derive from a study of cytomegalovirus exposure and HLA in healthy donors. Study overall: The same platform used for the approximately 700 first-cohort repertoires was also used for the 95 to 150 validation repertoires, as a later analysis reported. Regarding the study as a whole: The authors listed 150 to 200 TCR beta chains as cytomegalovirus-associated. Most sequenced TCRs were rare (though some public TCRs occurred in many donors).

Profiling relied on immunoSEQ multiplex PCR, and the TCRdb table lists in-frame clones only, not all of them. The sample yields 100,000 to 150,000 clones, around 90% seen once. Source material: PBMCs. This sequence was found in a woman aged 18-30 years in good health and CMV-seronegative. The chain links TRBV4-1 to TRBJ1-5, with D hard to call. The CDR3 spells CASSEWVRQPQHF. DNA for the CDR3: TGCGCCAGCAGCGAGTGGGTGAGGCAGCCCCAGCATTTT.